What follows are 17 T cell receptor beta chains derived from one specimen sequenced in a study of vaccination and CD4 T cells after COVID-19. Sequence data for DNA of cultured CD4+ T cells were generated by the Oncomine TCR Beta short-read assay. TCRdb fed the PCR reads into MiXCR, producing one record per CDR3 protein. This repertoire shows some 21,000 distinct CDR3 sequences, 46% found once; its top ten account for about 13%. Their antigens remain unidentified. Time point defined: late sampling 161 to 241 days after vaccination in a few convalescent patients. As for treatment: 10-day PBMC culture with coronavirus spike peptide pools or control peptides (ViraFEST assay). The starting material was CD4+ T cells from blood, cultured in vitro, obtained about 7 months after SARS-CoV-2 vaccination. All receptors come from a human donor who had recovered from COVID-19.

By share, this clonotype counts as medium-sized (0.01 to 0.1%). The rearrangement joins TRBV5-1 to TRBJ2-5, with 8 bases identical to TRBD2. The germline CDR1 and CDR2 sequences are SGHRS and YFSETQ. The CDR3 totals 13 residues. V was clipped by 0 bases and J by 5 bases; unmatched bases: 0. CDR3 residues: CASSLAGGETQYF. DNA for the CDR3: TGCGCCAGCAGCTTGGCGGGGGGGGAGACCCAGTACTTC.

This clonotype has only a few counts. The chain recombines TRBV6-1 with TRBJ1-2, with 7 bases matching TRBD1. Per the germline V gene, CDR1 is MNHNS and CDR2 is SASEGT. This CDR3 has 14 residues. Trimming removed 6 bases from V and 4 bases from J; junction bases left unmatched: 8. The CDR3 DNA sequence: TGTGCCAGCAGCCGTACAGGGGCTGGCTATGGCTACACCTTC. This encodes CASSRTGAGYGYTF.

In its sample, this clonotype was seen a few times. The V call is TRBV20-1, the J call TRBJ2-7; 8 bases agree with TRBD1. Germline V gene sequence: CDR1 DFQATT, CDR2 SNEGSKA (reference sequence). V gave up 0 bases and J gave up 1 base; unmatched junction bases: 2. This CDR3 spans 14 amino acids. The CDR3 sequence is CSARDTGGSYEQYF. As DNA, the CDR3 is TGCAGTGCTAGAGATACAGGGGGATCCTACGAGCAGTACTTC.

The chain combines TRBV5-4 with TRBJ2-1; 8 bases are shared with TRBD2. From germline, CDR1 is SGHNT and CDR2 YYREEE (reference sequence). Trimming removed 8 bases from V and 2 bases from J; junction bases left unmatched: 6. There are 14 residues in the CDR3. The CDR3 sequence: CASQTSGTYNEQFF. CDR3 DNA sequence: TGTGCCAGTCAAACTAGCGGCACCTACAATGAGCAGTTCTTC.

This clonotype was detected only once. This sequence joins TRBV4-2 and TRBJ1-3, with D maybe TRBD1 (5 bases). The CDR3 contains 15 residues. V was shortened by 4 bases and J by 0 bases, with 10 bases between the two germline ends. Germline V CDR1 and CDR2: LGHNA, YNFKEQ. The CDR3 loop is CASSPEGTSGNTIYF. DNA of the CDR3: TGTGCCAGCAGCCCAGAGGGGACCTCTGGAAACACCATATATTTT.

The chain uses TRBV2 and TRBJ1-1, with D possibly being TRBD1 (5 bases). In germline, CDR1 is SNHLY, CDR2 FYNNEI. V gave up 2 bases and J gave up 4 bases, with 14 bases separating them. The CDR3 runs to 15 residues. CDR3 in amino acids: CASSELRGDGTEAFF. Here the CDR3 DNA reads TGTGCCAGCAGTGAATTAAGAGGGGATGGCACTGAAGCTTTCTTT.

The chain is built from TRBV12-3 or TRBV12-4 and TRBJ2-7; D uncertain. Trimming removed 5 bases at V and 6 bases at J, with 11 bases between. This CDR3 is 12 amino acids long. Written as DNA, the CDR3 is TGTGCCAGCAGTCTCGTAGCCCGCGAGCAGTACTTC. It is translated as CASSLVAREQYF.

This clonotype turned up a few times. The V call is TRBV7-2, the J call TRBJ2-1; D perhaps matches TRBD2 (5 bases). Trimming shortened V by 1 base and J by 3 bases, and 10 bases separated the two germline ends. Germline V gives CDR1 SGHTA, CDR2 FQGNSA. This CDR3 has 15 amino acids. The CDR3 region has the DNA TGTGCCAGCAGCTTAGGACCCACTAGCTACAATGAGCAGTTCTTC. Translated: CASSLGPTSYNEQFF.

This chain uses TRBV20-1 with TRBJ2-2; perhaps TRBD1 as D (5 bases). Germline CDR1 and CDR2: DFQATT and SNEGSKA (reference sequence). The V and J ends lost 0 bases and 7 bases respectively, with 12 bases between them. This CDR3 is built from 14 residues. As DNA, the CDR3 is TGCAGTGCTAGAGATAGTTACAGGCTCGGGGAGCTGTTTTTT. Translating it yields CSARDSYRLGELFF.

The genes are TRBV11-3 and TRBJ2-7; D is unresolved. Germline CDR1 is SGHNT and CDR2 is YENEEA. V lost 5 bases, J lost 3 bases, and 26 bases lay in between. The CDR3 covers 18 residues. This chain's CDR3 is CASSKVWQAVKWVYEQYF. For the CDR3, the DNA is TGTGCCAGCAGCAAAGTGTGGCAGGCCGTAAAATGGGTCTACGAGCAGTACTTC.

V is TRBV7-3 and J is TRBJ2-7, with D perhaps matching TRBD1 (5 bases). V dropped 5 bases and J dropped 2 bases, with 13 bases sitting between them. This CDR3 is built from 14 residues. The germline CDR1 and CDR2 sequences are SGHTA and FQGTGA. The CDR3 nucleotides are TGTGCCAGCAGCCAAGCAGGGAATGCCTACGAGCAGTACTTC. This sequence encodes CASSQAGNAYEQYF.

This chain uses TRBV20-1 with TRBJ1-2; possible D gene TRBD1, 6 bases. Trimming cost V 0 bases and J 8 bases, with 25 bases left between them. CDR1 is DFQATT, CDR2 SNEGSKA, per germline (reference sequence). CDR3 length: 17 residues. The CDR3 is CSARDHRDMALGGGYTF. CDR3 nucleotides: TGCAGTGCTAGAGACCACCGGGACATGGCCCTAGGGGGGGGCTACACCTTC.

The chain couples TRBV20-1 to TRBJ1-6; 7 nucleotides align to TRBD1. The CDR3 is made up of 15 amino acids. V shed 0 bases and J 5 bases; nucleotides not matched to a gene: 4. In germline, CDR1 is DFQATT, CDR2 SNEGSKA (reference sequence). CDR3 loop: CSARDPQGDNSPLHF. CDR3 sequence (DNA): TGCAGTGCTAGAGATCCCCAGGGGGATAATTCACCCCTCCACTTT.

The rearrangement links TRBV6-1 to TRBJ2-3, with D possibly matching TRBD2 (7 bases). V was pared by 8 bases and J by 4 bases, with 13 bases between. Germline V gene data show CDR1 as MNHNS and CDR2 as SASEGT. This CDR3 is built from 13 residues. CDR3 in amino acids: CASGGGSPDTQYF. CDR3 DNA sequence: TGTGCCAGCGGGGGGGGCAGCCCAGATACGCAGTATTTT.

The gene calls are TRBV6-1 and TRBJ1-5, with a tentative D call TRBD1 (6 bases). Per the germline V gene, CDR1 is MNHNS and CDR2 is SASEGT. This CDR3 contains 14 residues. V gave up 4 bases and J gave up 6 bases, with 13 bases separating them. The CDR3 protein is CASSGPGQTQPQHF. The CDR3 nucleotides read TGTGCCAGCAGTGGACCCGGACAGACTCAGCCCCAGCATTTT.

The chain employs TRBV9 and TRBJ2-6, with 9 bases fitting TRBD2. CDR3 length: 18 residues. Germline V gene sequence: CDR1 SGDLS, CDR2 YYNGEE. J was trimmed by 0 bases and V by 3 bases; bases with no gene match: 7. The CDR3, as DNA: TGTGCCAGCAGCGCACCTAGCGGGACGTACTCTGGGGCCAACGTCCTGACTTTC. Translating it yields CASSAPSGTYSGANVLTF. Complete variable domain (other parts from reference TRBV9 and TRBJ2-6): DSGVTQTPKHLITATGQRVTLRCSPRSGDLSVYWYQQSLDQGLQFLIQYYNGEERAKGNILERFSAQQFPDLHSELNLSSLELGDSALYFCASSAPSGTYSGANVLTFGAGSRLTVL.

The chain joins TRBV20-1 to TRBJ2-3, with D uncertain. V was cut by 3 bases and J by 6 bases, with 16 bases left in between. This CDR3 is built from 14 residues. Germline V gives CDR1 DFQATT, CDR2 SNEGSKA (reference sequence). CDR3 residues: CSASLASLMDTQYF. CDR3 in DNA: TGCAGTGCTAGCTTGGCCAGCCTGATGGATACGCAGTATTTT.